The clone carrying this T cell receptor (beta chain) was seen a handful of times. Its specificity is unknown. V lost 0 bases and J 0 bases, leaving 11 bases between the germline ends. Germline V lookup: CDR1 MGHRA, CDR2 YSYEKL. The CDR3 spans 16 residues. This entry comes from a study of post-analysis software for immune sequencing data. Background on the study: Disease trajectories encompassed relapsing-remitting, secondary progressive and progressive-relapsing multiple sclerosis.

Each TCR beta cDNA library carried unique molecular identifiers. T cells numbering roughly 0.85 to 11 million gave rise to around 500,000 cDNA molecules. Via MiXCR, TCRdb re-called the PCR reads, giving one row per CDR3 protein. The table lists about half a million distinct CDR3 sequences, 30% to 40% of them singletons. Notes on the study in general: In multiple sclerosis, normalized Chao1 diversity was significantly below that of controls. Patients showed TRBV5-6, TRBV5-1 and TRBV20-1 among a few TRBV segments more frequent than in controls. When the samples were clustered directly with F measure, those that had been prepared in the same batch showed strong co-clustering.

The sequencing sample was made of blood. The chain recombines TRBV4-1 with TRBJ1-1; D might be TRBD1 (6 bases). The sequence was collected from a girl under 18 with multiple sclerosis. For the CDR3, the DNA is TGCGCCAGCAGCCAAGATGTGGGACAAATGAACACTGAAGCTTTCTTT. Translating it yields CASSQDVGQMNTEAFF.